This T cell receptor (beta chain) was identified during a study of OX40 agonist ivuxolimab in advanced cancers. For the study at large: People in dose escalation had one of these cancers: hepatocellular carcinoma, melanoma, renal cell or head and neck cancer.

The germline V gene encodes CDR1 MNHEY and CDR2 SMNVEV (reference sequence). The CDR3 contains 13 residues. The trim removed 10 bases at V and 2 bases at J, leaving 3 bases unmatched. TCRdb's copy holds only in-frame clones and misses some; the assay was immunoSEQ multiplex PCR. The profile covers roughly 20,000 clones, with about 86% appearing a single time and 30% to 40% taken by the ten largest. The sample was CD4+ or CD8+ T cells sorted from blood, taken in a trial of the OX40 agonist ivuxolimab. The chain uses TRBV27 and TRBJ1-2, with TRBD1 matching over 11 bases. The receptor was derived from an adult with an advanced solid tumor such as melanoma, head and neck, liver or kidney cancer. CDR3 nucleotide sequence: TGTGCCACCTGGGACAGGGGGAACTATGGCTACACCTTC. Encoded protein: CATWDRGNYGYTF.